These 18 T cell receptor beta chains originate from one sample sequenced in a study of T-cell memory formation after mild COVID-19. TCRdb used MiXCR to reprocess the 5' RACE reads, holding one entry per CDR3 protein. The table lists 170,000 or so distinct CDR3 sequences, around 21% of them singletons. The specimen sequenced was PBMCs or a T cell subset sorted from them (not recorded which). The receptors come from an adult woman who had mild COVID-19 (a few samples of this study predate the infection). Cell type and time point are not known.

This clonotype came up a few times. The chain carries TRBV24-1 and TRBJ2-7; D not certain. The germline V gene has CDR1 KGHDR and CDR2 SFDVKD. The CDR3 is 14 residues long. Trimming left V 5 bases short and J 0 bases short, with 10 bases between. The CDR3 region has the DNA TGTGCCACCAGTGCCTCCGCGGCCTCCTACGAGCAGTACTTC. Encoded protein: CATSASAASYEQYF.

This clonotype was seen a few times. The CDR3 here is CASSLSGGDFYNEQFF. The CDR3 coding sequence is TGTGCCAGCAGCTTATCGGGCGGGGATTTTTACAATGAGCAGTTCTTC. The rearrangement links TRBV7-3 to TRBJ2-1, with a tentative D call TRBD2 (6 bases). The CDR3 totals 16 residues. Trimming pared 2 bases from V and 4 bases from J, leaving 15 bases between. The germline V gene has CDR1 SGHTA and CDR2 FQGTGA.

V and J are TRBV28 and TRBJ2-2, with TRBD1 matching 7 bases. The germline V gene encodes CDR1 MDHEN and CDR2 SYDVKM. The CDR3 loop spans 15 amino acids. J was trimmed by 2 bases and V by 7 bases; bases with no gene match: 7. This CDR3 is CASIPRDRNTGELFF. The DNA of the CDR3 is TGTGCCAGCATCCCGAGGGACAGAAACACCGGGGAGCTGTTTTTT.

The genes are TRBV5-1 and TRBJ1-2; 7 bases line up with TRBD1. In germline, CDR1 is SGHRS, CDR2 YFSETQ. The CDR3 is made up of 15 amino acids. The J segment lost 4 bases and the V segment lost 0 bases, leaving 6 bases of the junction unmatched. Here the CDR3 reads CASSLGQGLAYGYTF. The CDR3 DNA is TGCGCCAGCAGCTTGGGACAGGGCCTAGCCTATGGCTACACCTTC.

This clonotype was counted ten times or more. The rearrangement uses TRBV5-1 and TRBJ2-3; TRBD2 matches at 7 bases. V gave up 5 bases and J gave up 3 bases; unmatched junction bases: 12. Per the germline V gene, CDR1 is SGHRS and CDR2 is YFSETQ. This CDR3 is 16 amino acids long. The CDR3 sequence is CASRREEGGITDTQYF. CDR3 nucleotides: TGCGCCAGCAGGAGAGAGGAGGGAGGGATTACAGATACGCAGTATTTT. Full variable domain (missing parts from reference TRBV5-1 and TRBJ2-3): KAGVTQTPRYLIKTRGQQVTLSCSPISGHRSVSWYQQTPGQGLQFLFEYFSETQRNKGNFPGRFSGRQFSNSRSEMNVSTLELGDSALYLCASRREEGGITDTQYFGPGTRLTVL.

This clonotype has only a few counts. The chain links TRBV5-1 to TRBJ1-2, with D maybe TRBD1 (5 bases). Germline lookup yields CDR1 SGHRS and CDR2 YFSETQ. This CDR3 is 15 amino acids long. The V and J ends lost 4 bases and 4 bases respectively, with 17 bases between them. The DNA for the CDR3 is TGCGCCAGCAGCACCGAGGGACGGCGCATCTATGGCTACACCTTC. Its translation: CASSTEGRRIYGYTF.

This sequence joins TRBV5-1 and TRBJ1-2; maybe TRBD1 (6 bases). This CDR3 comprises 13 residues. V was shortened by 6 bases and J by 8 bases, with 17 bases between the two germline ends. The germline CDR1 and CDR2 sequences are SGHRS and YFSETQ. The CDR3 DNA reads as TGCGCCAGCACCCAGGACGGGGGCGGGGGCTACACCTTC. Translated, it gives CASTQDGGGGYTF.

CDR3 region: CASSPREVSYEQYF. As DNA, the CDR3 is TGTGCCAGCAGCCCCCGGGAGGTCTCCTACGAGCAGTACTTC. The rearrangement joins TRBV7-9 to TRBJ2-7; TRBD2 aligns across 7 bases. V trimming: 5 bases; J trimming: 0 bases; junction bases outside the gene matches: 4. CDR1 is SEHNR and CDR2 is FQNEAQ in the germline V gene (reference sequence). This CDR3 is built from 14 residues.

The V call is TRBV7-8, the J call TRBJ2-3; the D is unclear. Between the trimmed V and J ends, which lost 5 bases and 4 bases, there was a span of 16 bases. Germline CDR1 and CDR2: SGHVS and FQNEAQ. The CDR3 spans 15 residues. In nucleotides, the CDR3 is TGTGCCAGCAGCCCATACTGGGATAGGGCAGATACGCAGTATTTT. Translated: CASSPYWDRADTQYF.

The chain carries TRBV6-1 and TRBJ2-2, with TRBD1 matching 8 bases. The CDR3 is made up of 15 amino acids. Losses at the gene ends were 4 bases for V and 5 bases for J; bases not matched to a gene: 6. The germline V gene encodes CDR1 MNHNS and CDR2 SASEGT. The CDR3 DNA reads as TGTGCCAGCAGTGCGGCAGGGGGCACGACCGGGGAGCTGTTTTTT. Translated, it gives CASSAAGGTTGELFF.

This clonotype was seen repeatedly, ten times or more. This chain joins TRBV30 and TRBJ2-7; D possibly uses TRBD1 or TRBD2 (5 bases each). V shed 2 bases and J shed 5 bases, with 13 bases lying between them. The CDR3 contains 13 residues. In germline, CDR1 is GTSNPN, CDR2 SVGIG (reference sequence). CDR3 sequence reads: CAWSPRGPHEQYF. The DNA for the CDR3 is TGTGCCTGGAGTCCCCGGGGACCGCACGAGCAGTACTTC.

CDR3 sequence: CSASHELAGRETQYF. The DNA for the CDR3 is TGCAGTGCTAGCCATGAACTAGCGGGGAGGGAGACCCAGTACTTC. The chain is built from TRBV20-1 and TRBJ2-5; 10 bases match TRBD2. Looked up from germline, CDR1 is DFQATT and CDR2 is SNEGSKA (reference sequence). CDR3 size: 15 residues. The V and J ends lost 3 bases and 5 bases, in that order; junction bases with no gene match: 9.

This chain links TRBV2 with TRBJ2-2, with unresolved D. The CDR3 extends over 14 amino acids. Germline CDR1 SNHLY, CDR2 FYNNEI. Between the trimmed V and J ends, which lost 3 bases and 1 base, there was a span of 6 bases. DNA of the CDR3: TGTGCCAGCAGTGAGGGCCTGAACACCGGGGAGCTGTTTTTT. Translated: CASSEGLNTGELFF.

This chain connects TRBV29-1 to TRBJ2-2; TRBD1 matches 7 bases. The CDR3 has 15 amino acids. Looked up from germline, CDR1 is SQVTM and CDR2 is ANQGSEA. V shed 5 bases and J 0 bases; nucleotides not matched to a gene: 6. Here the CDR3 DNA reads TGCAGCGTTATCCCCGGGACAGCGAACACCGGGGAGCTGTTTTTT. As protein: CSVIPGTANTGELFF.

The V gene is TRBV5-1, the J gene TRBJ2-3; 10 bases line up with TRBD1. J lost 4 bases, V lost 4 bases, and 6 bases had no gene match. The CDR3 runs 15 residues. Germline CDR1 reads SGHRS; CDR2 reads YFSETQ. As DNA, the CDR3 is TGCGCCAGCAGCGTTGGGACAGGGGAGGCAGATACGCAGTATTTT. It translates to CASSVGTGEADTQYF. Filled out from reference TRBV5-1 and TRBJ2-3, the complete variable domain reads KAGVTQTPRYLIKTRGQQVTLSCSPISGHRSVSWYQQTPGQGLQFLFEYFSETQRNKGNFPGRFSGRQFSNSRSEMNVSTLELGDSALYLCASSVGTGEADTQYFGPGTRLTVL.

This clonotype was observed a few times. The rearrangement links TRBV5-6 to TRBJ2-1; TRBD1 aligns across 9 bases. CDR1 SGHDT and CDR2 YYEEEE come from the germline V gene. V shed 3 bases and J 12 bases; nucleotides not matched to a gene: 13. This CDR3 region has 15 residues. CDR3 residues: CASSSGFLRDRVQFF. CDR3 DNA sequence: TGTGCCAGCAGCTCTGGTTTCCTACGGGACAGGGTGCAGTTCTTC.

This chain links TRBV30 with TRBJ1-5; D is unresolved. The V gene's germline CDR1 is GTSNPN and CDR2 SVGIG (reference sequence). The CDR3 loop spans 12 amino acids. V was shortened by 6 bases and J by 3 bases, with 9 bases between the two germline ends. CDR3 protein: CACSRDNQPQHF. The CDR3 DNA reads TGTGCCTGCTCGCGGGACAATCAGCCCCAGCATTTT.

This clonotype was seen many times. The J gene is TRBJ1-6, the V gene TRBV7-8; the match to TRBD1 covers 7 bases. Germline CDR1 is SGHVS and CDR2 is FQNEAQ. The CDR3 is made up of 18 amino acids. Unmatched junction bases numbered 10, after V lost 5 bases and J lost 0 bases. CDR3 sequence: CASSVTGILNSYNSPLHF. In nucleotides, the CDR3 is TGTGCCAGCAGCGTGACAGGGATCCTCAACTCCTATAATTCACCCCTCCACTTT. The full variable domain, completed using reference TRBV7-8 and TRBJ1-6, is GAGVSQSPRYKVAKRGQDVALRCDPISGHVSLFWYQQALGQGPEFLTYFQNEAQLDKSGLPSDRFFAERPEGSVSTLKIQRTQQEDSAVYLCASSVTGILNSYNSPLHFGNGTRLTVT.